Listed here are 13 T cell receptor beta chains from one sample, sequenced in a study of T-cell memory formation after mild COVID-19. TCRdb redid the calling of the 5' RACE reads with MiXCR, one entry per CDR3 protein. The data show about 450,000 distinct CDR3 sequences, with under 25% seen just once and about an eighth held by the top ten. Sequencing was performed on PBMCs or a T cell subset sorted from them (not recorded which). Receptor source: an adult woman who had mild COVID-19 (a few samples of this study predate the infection). Cell type and time point are not known.

The J gene is TRBJ2-3, the V gene TRBV7-3, with 7 positions matching TRBD2. The germline V gene has CDR1 SGHTA and CDR2 FQGTGA. Germline trimming cut 2 bases from V and 4 bases from J; bases unmatched to any gene: 6. CDR3 length equals 15 residues. Written as DNA, the CDR3 is TGTGCCAGCAGCTTATCGGCGGGAGAGGCAGATACGCAGTATTTT. This codes for CASSLSAGEADTQYF.

This clonotype appeared a few times. The V gene is TRBV7-8, the J gene TRBJ1-5; TRBD1 matches at 8 bases. J gave up 4 bases and V 1 base, and 3 bases lay outside the gene matches. CDR1 and CDR2 from the germline V gene are SGHVS and FQNEAQ. The CDR3 contains 15 residues. CDR3 residues: CASSLVTGGNQPQHF. CDR3 sequence (DNA): TGTGCCAGCAGCTTAGTAACAGGGGGAAATCAGCCCCAGCATTTT.

Only a few counts were recorded for this clonotype. The rearrangement links TRBV5-4 to TRBJ2-2, with D hard to call. Germline lookup yields CDR1 SGHNT and CDR2 YYREEE (reference sequence). The CDR3 has 16 residues. V was shortened by 4 bases and J by 8 bases, with 21 bases between the two germline ends. The CDR3 spells CASSHTKRAPGGELFF. DNA of the CDR3: TGTGCCAGCAGCCATACGAAGCGAGCCCCAGGAGGGGAGCTGTTTTTT.

This clonotype was seen only a few times. The rearrangement links TRBV6-1 to TRBJ2-1; 10 positions agree with TRBD1. This CDR3 is 15 amino acids long. With V trimmed by 6 bases and J by 3 bases, 5 bases remained unmatched. Looked up from germline, CDR1 is MNHNS and CDR2 is SASEGT. CDR3: CASRVGQGIYNEQFF. CDR3 coding DNA: TGTGCCAGCAGAGTGGGACAGGGGATCTACAATGAGCAGTTCTTC.

This sequence joins TRBV15 and TRBJ1-1; D call uncertain. This CDR3 has 15 residues. Germline CDR1 reads LNHNV; CDR2 reads YYDKDF (reference sequence). V was trimmed by 0 bases and J by 1 base, leaving 9 bases between them. CDR3 residues: CATSRDIAGNTEAFF. As DNA, the CDR3 is TGTGCCACCAGCAGAGATATAGCAGGGAACACTGAAGCTTTCTTT.

The rearrangement links TRBV11-2 to TRBJ2-3; 7 bases align to TRBD2. Germline V gives CDR1 SGHAT, CDR2 FQNNGV. Unmatched junction bases numbered 8, after V lost 8 bases and J lost 0 bases. This CDR3 is built from 15 residues. In DNA form, the CDR3 reads TGTGCCAGCGTCCAGGAGCGGGGTAGCACAGATACGCAGTATTTT. Its translation is CASVQERGSTDTQYF.

This clonotype was recorded a few times. The V and J genes are TRBV7-8 and TRBJ1-5, with D possibly being TRBD1 (6 bases). The CDR3 runs to 16 residues. V was shortened by 5 bases and J by 0 bases, with 14 bases between the two germline ends. Germline-derived CDR1 and CDR2 are SGHVS and FQNEAQ. CDR3 region: CASSPGQPDSNQPQHF. In nucleotides, the CDR3 is TGTGCCAGCAGCCCTGGACAGCCAGATAGCAATCAGCCCCAGCATTTT.

The chain employs TRBV10-3 and TRBJ1-1; D is unresolved. V lost 3 bases and J 1 base, leaving 6 bases between the germline ends. The germline gives CDR1 ENHRY, CDR2 SYGVKD. The CDR3 is made up of 13 amino acids. The chain's CDR3 is CAISDLGNTEAFF. CDR3 bases: TGTGCCATCAGTGATTTGGGGAACACTGAAGCTTTCTTT.

The table lists this clonotype with a few counts. The gene calls are TRBV15 and TRBJ2-7, with D possibly matching TRBD2 (5 bases). The CDR3 is 13 amino acids. The V gene's germline CDR1 is LNHNV and CDR2 YYDKDF (reference sequence). Trimming pared 3 bases from V and 4 bases from J, leaving 10 bases between. CDR3 coding DNA: TGTGCCACCAGCAGCGGCCGGGGTTACGAGCAGTACTTC. It specifies CATSSGRGYEQYF.

This clonotype has a count of ten or more. This sequence joins TRBV4-3 and TRBJ2-7; no clear D gene. The germline gives CDR1 LGHNA, CDR2 YSLEER. The CDR3 has 13 amino acids. V lost 4 bases and J lost 4, with 11 bases in between. CDR3 amino acids: CASSPSVGYEQYF. The DNA of the CDR3 is TGCGCCAGCAGCCCCTCGGTGGGATACGAGCAGTACTTC.

This clonotype was counted a single time. This chain connects TRBV19 to TRBJ2-7; D gene ambiguous. The germline gives CDR1 LNHDA, CDR2 SQIVND (reference sequence). Trimming shortened V by 6 bases and J by 2 bases, and 20 bases separated the two germline ends. The CDR3 extends over 16 amino acids. The CDR3 nucleotides read TGTGCCAGTAGCCCTTATTATAACGAGCACGCCTACGAGCAGTACTTC. This codes for CASSPYYNEHAYEQYF.

The rearrangement joins TRBV2 to TRBJ1-5; D is unresolved. V was shortened by 5 bases and J by 0 bases, with 11 bases between the two germline ends. The CDR3 extends over 15 amino acids. Germline assignment: CDR1 SNHLY and CDR2 FYNNEI. The CDR3 loop reads CASSRDDPSNQPQHF. DNA of the CDR3: TGTGCCAGCAGTCGAGACGACCCTAGCAATCAGCCCCAGCATTTT.

The V call is TRBV7-2, the J call TRBJ1-2; 9 bases line up with TRBD1. The CDR3 sequence is 14 residues long. V trimming: 5 bases; J trimming: 7 bases; junction bases outside the gene matches: 8. Germline CDR1 reads SGHTA; CDR2 reads FQGNSA. The CDR3: CASSTRTGERGYTF. The CDR3 DNA is TGTGCCAGCAGCACTAGGACAGGGGAACGTGGCTACACCTTC.